This TCR beta chain appears in the sequencing data of a study of cytomegalovirus exposure and HLA in healthy donors. This clone was counted between two and nine times. From germline, CDR1 is SNHLY and CDR2 FYNNEI. The length of the CDR3 is 12 residues. V was pared by 8 bases and J by 8 bases, with 6 bases of the junction left unmatched. Vbeta (60) and Jbeta (13) primers were used in the PCR. The protocol was immunoSEQ multiplex PCR, while the TCRdb copy is restricted to in-frame clones and leaves out a portion. The table lists around 150,000 clones, about 77% of them singletons. Sequencing was performed on PBMCs. The J gene is TRBJ2-1, the V gene TRBV2; TRBD2 aligns across 7 bases. This sequence was found in a man aged 18-30 years in good health and CMV-seropositive. CDR3 loop: CASLAGDHEQFF. DNA of the CDR3: TGTGCCAGCCTGGCGGGAGACCATGAGCAGTTCTTC. Together with reference TRBV2 and TRBJ2-1, the CDR3 gives the full variable domain: EPEVTQTPSHQVTQMGQEVILRCVPISNHLYFYWYRQILGQKVEFLVSFYNNEISEKSEIFDDQFSVERPDGSNFTLKIRSTKLEDSAMYFCASLAGDHEQFFGPGTRLTVL.